This TCR beta chain came from a study of blood T cell repertoires in COVID-19. Looking at the study overall: Acute and convalescent COVID-19 specimens originated in the United States, Italy and Spain. PBMCs, B-cell-depleted T cells, or T cells were the source of the cDNA or gDNA that made up the material.

There are a few counts of this clone. Authors' analysis steps: Amplification of reference gene primers provided the estimated nucleated cell counts. Generated by immunoSEQ multiplex PCR, the TCRdb table keeps only in-frame clones and is missing some. That table supplies the V and J calls and clone size; D and trimming were determined from the DNA. The sample has about 220,000 clones, approximately 85% seen once; the top ten hold roughly 2.2%. The V end was cut by 0 bases, the J end by 3 bases, with 11 bases between. Germline CDR1 and CDR2: LGHNA and YSLEER. This CDR3 is built from 15 residues. In Seattle, patients joined the study during active infection and were tracked longitudinally.

V and J are TRBV4-3 and TRBJ1-1; D is ambiguous. This clonotype originated in a woman between 65 and 79 years old with COVID-19, enrolled during active disease. Material: peripheral blood. CDR3 nucleotide sequence: TGCGCCAGCAGCCAAGATCCCAGATTTTACACTGAAGCTTTCTTT. Residues: CASSQDPRFYTEAFF.